The 2 T cell receptor beta chains presented below share a single source sample, sequenced in a study of blood T cell repertoires in COVID-19. The method was immunoSEQ multiplex PCR; TCRdb's version includes in-frame clones alone and lacks a portion of them. The data contain some 100,000 clones, roughly 79% of them singletons. Sequencing was done on a sample of peripheral blood. All receptors come from a woman aged 70-85 years with acute or convalescent COVID-19.

The chain couples TRBV19 to TRBJ2-3; D might be TRBD1 (5 bases). CDR3 length: 15 amino acids. Trimming cost V 3 bases and J 3 bases, with 13 bases left between them. Per the germline V gene, CDR1 is LNHDA and CDR2 is SQIVND (reference sequence). CDR3: CASSIRQGRTDTQYF. CDR3 nucleotide sequence: TGTGCCAGTAGTATTAGGCAGGGTAGGACAGATACGCAGTATTTT.

The V call is TRBV19, the J call TRBJ2-3, with no clear D. The CDR3 extends over 13 amino acids. Looked up from germline, CDR1 is LNHDA and CDR2 is SQIVND (reference sequence). The V and J ends lost 3 bases and 0 bases respectively, with 4 bases between them. The CDR3: CASSMSSTDTQYF. CDR3 sequence (DNA): TGTGCCAGTAGTATGTCTAGCACAGATACGCAGTATTTT. The complete variable domain, with remaining parts taken from reference TRBV19 and TRBJ2-3, reads DGGITQSPKYLFRKEGQNVTLSCEQNLNHDAMYWYRQDPGQGLRLIYYSQIVNDFQKGDIAEGYSVSREKKESFPLTVTSAQKNPTAFYLCASSMSSTDTQYFGPGTRLTVL.